This T cell receptor beta chain was recorded in a study of OX40 agonist ivuxolimab in advanced cancers. Across the study: Age averaged about 66 years (range roughly 23 to 80), and roughly 80% were male.

The CDR3 spans 12 residues. V gave up 4 bases and J gave up 8 bases, with 9 bases separating them. Looked up from germline, CDR1 is SGHTA and CDR2 is FQGNSA. Study-wide results and limits: There were also nonresponders showing low normalized T-cell clonal expansion.

This table comes from immunoSEQ multiplex PCR, and its TCRdb copy is limited to in-frame clones, with some not included. The sample includes approximately 80,000 clones, 90% of them seen just once. Turning to this clone: Its antigen is unknown.

Sample: CD4+ or CD8+ T cells sorted from blood, taken in a trial of the OX40 agonist ivuxolimab. This sequence joins TRBV7-2 and TRBJ2-1; D uncertain. The sequence was obtained from an adult with an advanced solid tumor such as melanoma, head and neck, liver or kidney cancer. CDR3 nucleotide sequence: TGTGCCAGCAGCTCCCAGAACCATGAGCAGTTCTTC. Translation gives CASSSQNHEQFF. Combining the CDR3 with reference TRBV7-2 and TRBJ2-1 gives the whole variable domain GAGVSQSPSNKVTEKGKDVELRCDPISGHTALYWYRQSLGQGLEFLIYFQGNSAPDKSGLPSDRFSAERTGGSVSTLTIQRTQQEDSAVYLCASSSQNHEQFFGPGTRLTVL.